This TCR beta chain was identified in a study of blood T cell repertoires in COVID-19. As for the study in general: The cDNA or gDNA used as material had been derived from T cells, B-cell-depleted T cells, or PBMCs.

In the authors' workflow: How many nucleated cells were present was estimated from reference gene primer amplification. Data came from immunoSEQ multiplex PCR; TCRdb stores just in-frame clones and leaves some out. The D gene and trimming were derived from the DNA, and the V and J assignments and clone size from that table. This repertoire shows around 200,000 clones, about 88% found once; its top ten account for approximately 0.69%. What was sequenced was peripheral blood. The TCR comes from a man aged 35-49 years with acute or convalescent COVID-19.

CDR3 sequence (DNA): TGTGCCAGCAGCCCGACTAGCGTAGAAGAGACCCAGTACTTC. Its translation: CASSPTSVEETQYF. The chain recombines TRBV7-9 with TRBJ2-5; 8 bases are a match to TRBD2. Germline-derived CDR1 and CDR2 are SEHNR and FQNEAQ (reference sequence). V shed 5 bases, J shed 3 bases, and the junction held 5 bases outside the gene matches. This CDR3 contains 14 residues.